The count of the clone carrying this T cell receptor (beta chain) is one. The data stem from a study of control samples from healthy donors and cancer patients. TCRdb keeps only in-frame clones here, not all; method: immunoSEQ multiplex PCR. Among 230,000 or so clones, 90% to 95% were seen once, and the ten largest hold about 1.6%. CDR1 and CDR2 (germline): KGHDR, SFDVKD. CDR3 length: 16 residues. The V and J ends lost 3 bases and 8 bases, in that order; junction bases with no gene match: 12. The sequenced sample was blood. The rearrangement uses TRBV24-1 and TRBJ2-1, with 7 bases matching TRBD2. The sequence derives from a man aged 50-60 years in good health. CDR3 DNA sequence: TGTGCCACCAGTGATGTCCCTAGCGGCCTGACCGATGAGCAGTTCTTC. It codes for CATSDVPSGLTDEQFF.